This T cell receptor beta chain was profiled in a study of T cell repertoires in cytomegalovirus infection. Germline V gene sequence: CDR1 KGHSH, CDR2 LQKENI. Trimming cost V 1 base and J 10 bases, with 12 bases left between them. The CDR3 runs to 13 residues. TCRdb reprocessed the reads with MiXCR, giving one entry per CDR3 protein. Of some 400,000 distinct CDR3 sequences in the sample, less than 20% were seen once. V and J are TRBV18 and TRBJ2-3; no clear D gene. The receptor's source is a human donor in good health (CMV status not recorded). Some clones in this sample may be carry-over from other donors' samples. The specimen was PBMCs. The CDR3 here is CASSPHPSQSQYF. For the CDR3, the DNA is TGTGCCAGCTCACCACACCCTAGTCAGTCGCAGTATTTT.